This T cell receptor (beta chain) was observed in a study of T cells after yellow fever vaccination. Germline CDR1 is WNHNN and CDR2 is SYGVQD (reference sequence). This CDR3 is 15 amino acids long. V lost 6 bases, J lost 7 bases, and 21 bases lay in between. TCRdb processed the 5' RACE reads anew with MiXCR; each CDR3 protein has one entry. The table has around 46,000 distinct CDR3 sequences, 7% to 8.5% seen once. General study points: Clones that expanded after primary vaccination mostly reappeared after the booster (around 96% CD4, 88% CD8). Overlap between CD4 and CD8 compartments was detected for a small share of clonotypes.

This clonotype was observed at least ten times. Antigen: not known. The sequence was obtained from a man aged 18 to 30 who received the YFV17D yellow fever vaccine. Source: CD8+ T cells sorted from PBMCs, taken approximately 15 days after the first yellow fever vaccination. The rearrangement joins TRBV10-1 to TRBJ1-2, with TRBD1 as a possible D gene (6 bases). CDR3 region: CASSGAPGEEVGYTF. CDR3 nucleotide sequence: TGCGCCAGCAGCGGAGCGCCAGGGGAGGAGGTTGGCTACACCTTC.